The 2 T cell receptor beta chains below come from one sample, sequenced in a study of cytomegalovirus exposure and HLA in healthy donors (dated by TCRdb to about 2017). Library preparation employed the immunoSEQ multiplex PCR assay. Entries here come from immuneACCESS through TCRdb and include only in-frame sequences with V and J called. Some clones fail to appear in such tables; in the studies checked, an unresolved V gene covers under half of the shortfall, and the cause of the remainder is unknown. The sample table lists around 200,000 clones, approximately 86% of them with a count of one. In total, the top ten clones hold 2.9% of the sample. Source material: PBMCs. These receptors all stem from a woman aged 18-30 years in good health and CMV-seronegative.

The DNA for the CDR3 is TGTGCCAGCAGTTACTCGATGGACGGGGGGACTGGTGAGCAGTTCTTC. This gives the protein CASSYSMDGGTGEQFF. V is TRBV6-5 and J is TRBJ2-1; 7 nucleotides agree with TRBD2. This CDR3 contains 16 residues. Trimming at V came to 0 bases and at J to 9 bases, leaving 11 bases not matched to a gene. The germline V gene encodes CDR1 MNHEY and CDR2 SVGAGI.

This clone was found a few times. The chain is built from TRBV30 and TRBJ1-1, with D perhaps matching TRBD1 (6 bases). Germline CDR1 is GTSNPN and CDR2 is SVGIG (reference sequence). CDR3 length: 14 residues. Trimming took off 3 bases at V and 0 bases at J, with 11 bases between the two ends. The DNA of the CDR3 is TGTGCCTGGAGGATGGGGGCCCTGAACACTGAAGCTTTCTTT. It translates to CAWRMGALNTEAFF.